This T cell receptor beta chain stems from a study of blood T cell repertoires in COVID-19. CDR1 and CDR2 (germline): SGHDN, FVKESK. V was clipped by 4 bases and J by 9 bases; unmatched bases: 8. The CDR3 has 15 amino acids. Symptom resolution, clearance, or two negative PCRs marked donors in Cohort 3 as recovered. Profiled with immunoSEQ multiplex PCR; TCRdb holds only in-frame clones, not every one. The table lists roughly 180,000 clones, approximately 85% of them singletons, with 6.2% in the top ten. This clonotype was sampled from a middle-aged man who had recovered from COVID-19. This chain links TRBV14 with TRBJ2-1; 11 nucleotides line up with TRBD2. The sequencing sample was made of PBMCs or T cells enriched from blood (not recorded which). CDR3 amino acids: CASSLISGGALEQFF. As DNA, the CDR3 is TGTGCCAGCAGCCTGATTAGCGGGGGGGCCCTTGAGCAGTTCTTC.